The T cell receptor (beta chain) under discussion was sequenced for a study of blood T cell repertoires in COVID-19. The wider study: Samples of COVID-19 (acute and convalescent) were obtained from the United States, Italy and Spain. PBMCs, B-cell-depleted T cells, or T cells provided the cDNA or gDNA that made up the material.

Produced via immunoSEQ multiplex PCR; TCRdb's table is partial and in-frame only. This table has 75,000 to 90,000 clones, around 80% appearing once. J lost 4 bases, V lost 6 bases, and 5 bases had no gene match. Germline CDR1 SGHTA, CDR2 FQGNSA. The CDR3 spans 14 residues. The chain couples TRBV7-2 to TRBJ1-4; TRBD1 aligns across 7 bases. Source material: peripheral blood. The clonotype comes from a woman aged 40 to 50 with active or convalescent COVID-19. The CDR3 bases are TGTGCCAGCAGTCAGACAGGGATTAATGAAAAACTGTTTTTT. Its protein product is CASSQTGINEKLFF.